This is a list of T cell receptor beta chains from one sample in a study of identical twins. TCRdb processed the 5' RACE reads anew with MiXCR; each CDR3 protein has one entry. This table holds under 350,000 distinct CDR3 sequences, more than 8% found once. These sequences were also reported in another study, on yellow fever vaccine responses in identical twins.

Material: CD8+ T cells sorted from blood. These receptors were taken from a woman aged 18-29 years in good health. Both conserved end residues are part of each CDR3. The D gene is left open where the match is weak. Rows give clone size only sometimes, using once, few, many, or a class for an expanded clone.

- few TRBJ1-5 TRBV19 TGTGCCAGTAGTGGGGGGGGAAATAGCAATCAGCCCCAGCATTTT CASSGGGNSNQPQHF
- - TRBJ2-7 TRBV12-3/TRBV12-4 TGTGCCAGCAGTGGGGAAGGCCTAGGGAACGAGCAGTACTTC CASSGEGLGNEQYF
- few TRBJ2-5 TRBV10-2 TGCGCCAGCAGTGACACAGGGATACAAGAGACCCAGTACTTC CASSDTGIQETQYF
- many TRBJ1-5 TRBV28 TGTGCCAGCGGACCACAAATTCATCAGCCCCAGCATTTT CASGPQIHQPQHF
- many TRBJ1-5 TRBV2 TGTGCCAGCAGTGAACACAGTAATCAGCCCCAGCATTTT CASSEHSNQPQHF
TRBD2 - TRBJ2-1 TRBV7-9 TGTGCCAGCAGCTTCCCCGGACTAGCGGTTGGGATCGATGAGCAGTTCTTC CASSFPGLAVGIDEQFF
TRBD2 few TRBJ2-2 TRBV27 TGTGCCAGCAGCGGACTAGCGGAAATCACCGGGGAGCTGTTTTTT CASSGLAEITGELFF
- few TRBJ2-1 TRBV7-9 TGTGCCAGCACCATGGATCCGGGATCTTACAATGAGCAGTTCTTC CASTMDPGSYNEQFF
- few TRBJ2-5 TRBV12-3/TRBV12-4 TGTGCCAGCAGTTTAATTGACGGGGAGACCCAGTACTTC CASSLIDGETQYF
TRBD2 - TRBJ2-1 TRBV5-6 TGTGCCAGCAGCTTGGTAAGCGGGAGGCGTTTCTATGAGCAGTTCTTC CASSLVSGRRFYEQFF
TRBD1 few TRBJ2-1 TRBV12-5 TGTGCTAGTGGTTTTAGGGACAGACAGTTCTTC CASGFRDRQFF
- many TRBJ2-5 TRBV6-2/TRBV6-3 TGTGCCAGCAGAAACGGCGGGGATTCAGAGACCCAGTACTTC CASRNGGDSETQYF
- few TRBJ1-1 TRBV14 TGTGCCAGCAAGGGCTCCCCGGGAGACACTGAAGCTTTCTTT CASKGSPGDTEAFF
- many TRBJ1-2 TRBV2 TGTGCCAGCAAGAGAGTCGGGGGTGGTAGCTACACCTTC CASKRVGGGSYTF
TRBD1 few TRBJ2-1 TRBV29-1 TGCAGCGTTGAAGATCCCGGGACAGGGGGGTCCTACAATGAGCAGTTCTTC CSVEDPGTGGSYNEQFF
- many TRBJ2-2 TRBV10-3 TGTGCCATCAGTGAAGAAGGGGCGAACACCGGGGAGCTGTTTTTT CAISEEGANTGELFF
- few TRBJ2-3 TRBV12-3/TRBV12-4 TGTGCCAGCAGCATCCTTAACACAGATACGCAGTATTTT CASSILNTDTQYF